The 22 T cell receptor beta chains below all came from one sample that was sequenced in a study of cytomegalovirus exposure and HLA in healthy donors. A multiplex PCR was run with 60 Vbeta primers and 13 Jbeta primers. Assay: immunoSEQ multiplex PCR; the TCRdb copy retains only in-frame clones and omits some. The sample has about 160,000 clones, approximately 84% seen once; the top ten hold roughly 2.1%. Sequencing was carried out using PBMCs. The receptors were sampled from a man younger than 30 in good health and CMV-seropositive.

This clone was seen more than once but under ten times. The chain joins TRBV7-2 to TRBJ2-1, with 10 bases lining up with TRBD2. The CDR3 has 16 amino acids. J lost 6 bases, V lost 4 bases, and 9 bases had no gene match. Germline V gene sequence: CDR1 SGHTA, CDR2 FQGNSA. The CDR3 region is CASSSAAGGAVNEQFF. CDR3 coding DNA: TGTGCCAGCAGCTCCGCAGCGGGGGGGGCTGTCAATGAGCAGTTCTTC.

The chain combines TRBV7-2 with TRBJ1-6, with TRBD1 matching 7 bases. This CDR3 has 14 residues. The junction had 8 bases not matched to a gene; V was cut back by 6 bases and J by 9 bases. CDR1 and CDR2 from the germline V gene are SGHTA and FQGNSA. The CDR3 loop reads CASSYQGEGSPLHF. The CDR3, as DNA: TGTGCCAGCAGTTACCAGGGGGAAGGTTCACCCCTCCACTTT.

The chain is built from TRBV27 and TRBJ1-1, with D unclear. From germline, CDR1 is MNHEY and CDR2 SMNVEV (reference sequence). The CDR3 extends over 14 amino acids. V was trimmed by 3 bases and J by 2 bases, leaving 10 bases between them. The CDR3 sequence is CASSFLGDNTEAFF. Here the CDR3 DNA reads TGTGCCAGCAGTTTTTTGGGAGATAACACTGAAGCTTTCTTT.

The chain carries TRBV2 and TRBJ1-1; TRBD1 matches 9 bases. J was trimmed by 4 bases and V by 6 bases; bases with no gene match: 6. The CDR3 totals 14 residues. Germline V gene data show CDR1 as SNHLY and CDR2 as FYNNEI. The CDR3 spells CASRGQGAGTEAFF. DNA of the CDR3: TGTGCCAGCAGGGGACAGGGTGCCGGCACTGAAGCTTTCTTT.

CDR3 bases: TGTGCCAGCAGCTCTCGGACAGGGGGCGAGAATGAGCAGTTCTTC. Protein product: CASSSRTGGENEQFF. The V and J genes are TRBV5-4 and TRBJ2-1, with 11 bases fitting TRBD1. The CDR3 length is 15 residues. V shed 3 bases and J 7 bases; nucleotides not matched to a gene: 6. Per germline, CDR1 SGHNT and CDR2 YYREEE (reference sequence).

The chain joins TRBV6-6 to TRBJ1-1, with 7 nucleotides matching TRBD1. The CDR3 is 12 amino acids. After removal of 7 bases from V and 1 base from J, the junction contained 0 bases not matched to a gene. CDR1 is MNHNY, CDR2 SVGAGI, per germline (reference sequence). The CDR3 loop reads CASNRGNTEAFF. In DNA form, the CDR3 reads TGTGCCAGCAACAGGGGGAACACTGAAGCTTTCTTT.

The V gene is TRBV4-2, the J gene TRBJ2-3, with D possibly being TRBD1 (6 bases). V lost 2 bases, J lost 4 bases, and 10 bases lay in between. The germline V gene has CDR1 LGHNA and CDR2 YNFKEQ. The CDR3 length is 14 residues. CDR3 sequence (DNA): TGTGCCAGCAGCCAAAGTTCAGGGGCAGATACGCAGTATTTT. Protein: CASSQSSGADTQYF.

The chain is built from TRBV11-2 and TRBJ2-7; TRBD1 might be the D (5 bases). The CDR3 loop spans 14 amino acids. Germline V CDR1 and CDR2: SGHAT, FQNNGV. Trimming removed 3 bases from V and 2 bases from J, with 11 bases in between. CDR3 in amino acids: CASSFGQGPYEQYF. The CDR3 nucleotides are TGTGCCAGCAGCTTCGGGCAGGGCCCCTACGAGCAGTACTTC.

The genes are TRBV18 and TRBJ1-6; unclear D gene. V shed 1 base and J shed 0 bases, with 4 bases lying between them. The CDR3 contains 15 residues. Per the germline V gene, CDR1 is KGHSH and CDR2 is LQKENI. CDR3 nucleotides: TGTGCCAGCTCACCACGCAGCTCCTATAATTCACCCCTCCACTTT. This codes for CASSPRSSYNSPLHF.

The V call is TRBV10-3, the J call TRBJ2-7; TRBD1 matches at 8 bases. The V gene end was trimmed by 4 bases and the J gene end by 6 bases; junction bases not matched to a gene: 2. CDR3 length: 12 amino acids. Per the germline V gene, CDR1 is ENHRY and CDR2 is SYGVKD. This CDR3 is CAISVQGGEQYF. The CDR3 DNA sequence: TGTGCCATCAGTGTACAGGGGGGCGAGCAGTACTTC.

The chain carries TRBV5-6 and TRBJ1-2; D uncertain. The CDR3 is 13 amino acids. From germline, CDR1 is SGHDT and CDR2 YYEEEE. V shed 0 bases and J shed 7 bases, with 10 bases lying between them. CDR3 nucleotide sequence: TGTGCCAGCAGCTTGGAACGGGGTTCTGGCTACACCTTC. Its protein product is CASSLERGSGYTF.

The V call is TRBV19, the J call TRBJ2-2; D is possibly TRBD2 (6 bases). CDR1 and CDR2 from the germline V gene are LNHDA and SQIVND (reference sequence). The CDR3 runs 15 residues. V was pared by 3 bases and J by 6 bases, with 14 bases between. For the CDR3, the DNA is TGTGCCAGTAGTATGGCGCCCCGCGGGGCCGGGGAGCTGTTTTTT. Translation: CASSMAPRGAGELFF.

The gene calls are TRBV29-1 and TRBJ1-2; 8 bases are shared with TRBD1. Germline CDR1 and CDR2: SQVTM and ANQGSEA. The V gene end was trimmed by 5 bases and the J gene end by 2 bases; junction bases not matched to a gene: 13. This CDR3 has 16 amino acids. The CDR3 nucleotides are TGCAGCGTTAATTCTGGGACAGGATCCCTAAACTATGGCTACACCTTC. Translating gives CSVNSGTGSLNYGYTF.

The chain combines TRBV7-9 with TRBJ1-2; D uncertain. Trimming left V 3 bases short and J 3 bases short, with 11 bases between. The CDR3 has 14 amino acids. CDR1 is SEHNR and CDR2 is FQNEAQ in the germline V gene (reference sequence). CDR3 bases: TGTGCCAGCAGCTTTGTGAGGGTAGACTATGGCTACACCTTC. This codes for CASSFVRVDYGYTF.

This chain links TRBV6-1 with TRBJ1-1, with 8 bases aligning to TRBD1. Germline loops: CDR1 MNHNS, CDR2 SASEGT. This CDR3 has 13 residues. With V trimmed by 6 bases and J by 3 bases, 3 bases remained unmatched. The CDR3 region is CASSLQGDTEAFF. The CDR3 DNA reads TGTGCCAGCAGCCTACAGGGGGACACTGAAGCTTTCTTT.

This clone appeared a few times. The V and J genes are TRBV5-5 and TRBJ1-5; D is possibly TRBD1 (5 bases). V lost 4 bases to trimming and J lost 0 bases, with 11 bases between them. This CDR3 spans 15 amino acids. Germline V gene sequence: CDR1 SGHKS, CDR2 YYEKEE (reference sequence). CDR3 residues: CASSLAGLSNQPQHF. In nucleotides, the CDR3 is TGTGCCAGCAGCCTAGCGGGACTTAGCAATCAGCCCCAGCATTTT. Based on the CDR3 plus reference TRBV5-5 and TRBJ1-5, the full variable domain is DAGVTQSPTHLIKTRGQQVTLRCSPISGHKSVSWYQQVLGQGPQFIFQYYEKEERGRGNFPDRFSARQFPNYSSELNVNALLLGDSALYLCASSLAGLSNQPQHFGDGTRLSIL.

The chain links TRBV4-3 to TRBJ2-1; 8 bases are shared with TRBD1. Germline V gene data show CDR1 as LGHNA and CDR2 as YSLEER. Trimming took 3 bases from V and 3 from J; bases not matched to a gene: 4. The CDR3 loop spans 15 amino acids. The CDR3 protein is CASSHEDRDYNEQFF. DNA for the CDR3: TGCGCCAGCAGCCATGAGGACAGGGACTACAATGAGCAGTTCTTC.

CDR3 amino acids: CASSLDAVSGGYPGANVLTF. The CDR3 DNA is TGTGCCAGCAGCTTAGATGCTGTTAGCGGGGGGTATCCTGGGGCCAACGTCCTGACTTTC. The rearrangement uses TRBV11-2 and TRBJ2-6, with 10 bases lining up with TRBD2. Germline trimming cut 0 bases from V and 2 bases from J; bases unmatched to any gene: 10. The germline CDR1 and CDR2 sequences are SGHAT and FQNNGV. This CDR3 contains 20 residues. Based on the CDR3 plus reference TRBV11-2 and TRBJ2-6, the full variable domain is EAGVAQSPRYKIIEKRQSVAFWCNPISGHATLYWYQQILGQGPKLLIQFQNNGVVDDSQLPKDRFSAERLKGVDSTLKIQPAKLEDSAVYLCASSLDAVSGGYPGANVLTFGAGSRLTVL.

The V gene is TRBV27, the J gene TRBJ2-7, with 11 bases matching TRBD1. Trimming took 3 bases from V and 1 from J; bases not matched to a gene: 2. This CDR3 region has 15 residues. CDR1 is MNHEY, CDR2 SMNVEV, per germline (reference sequence). CDR3 protein: CASSLGQGVSYEQYF. CDR3 sequence (DNA): TGTGCCAGCAGTTTGGGACAGGGGGTATCCTACGAGCAGTACTTC.

In its sample, this clone was seen once. The rearrangement uses TRBV11-3 and TRBJ1-1; D is unresolved. This CDR3 is 13 amino acids long. The germline gives CDR1 SGHNT, CDR2 YENEEA. Trimming cost V 4 bases and J 1 base, with 7 bases left between them. As DNA, the CDR3 is TGTGCCAGCAGCTGGGCCGAGAACACTGAAGCTTTCTTT. Protein: CASSWAENTEAFF.

The chain combines TRBV4-3 with TRBJ1-1; TRBD1 might be the D (5 bases). V was pared by 0 bases and J by 6 bases, with 11 bases between. The CDR3 covers 14 residues. Germline values: CDR1 LGHNA, CDR2 YSLEER. This chain's CDR3 is CASSQDGGGAEAFF. The CDR3 bases are TGCGCCAGCAGCCAAGATGGGGGAGGGGCTGAAGCTTTCTTT.

The chain combines TRBV4-2 with TRBJ1-5, with D unclear. V was shortened by 1 base and J by 0 bases, with 7 bases between the two germline ends. The CDR3 length is 15 residues. Per germline, CDR1 LGHNA and CDR2 YNFKEQ. DNA of the CDR3: TGTGCCAGCAGCCAAGTGCGCGATAGCAATCAGCCCCAGCATTTT. Translated: CASSQVRDSNQPQHF.